This T cell receptor (beta chain) was sequenced during a study of CD8 T cells in ankylosing spondylitis. This clonotype was detected many times. Each TCR beta library was made by quantitative 5'-RACE that incorporated molecular barcodes. TCRdb called the 5' RACE reads again in MiXCR, with one record for every CDR3 protein. The sample contains 25,000 to 30,000 distinct CDR3 sequences, roughly 5.3% of which appear only once. Sequenced: blood, either unsorted or a sorted T cell fraction (not recorded which). The TCR sequence derives from a female donor with ankylosing spondylitis or in good health (not recorded which).

CDR3 residues: CASSVETSGREEQYF. CDR3 DNA sequence: TGTGCCAGCAGCGTAGAGACTAGCGGGAGGGAAGAGCAGTACTTC. This rearrangement joins TRBV9 to TRBJ2-7; 14 bases line up with TRBD2. The germline CDR1 and CDR2 sequences are SGDLS and YYNGEE. There are 15 residues in the CDR3. V lost 0 bases to trimming and J lost 7 bases; unmatched junction nucleotides: 3. Using reference TRBV9 and TRBJ2-7 for the parts outside the CDR3, the full variable domain is DSGVTQTPKHLITATGQRVTLRCSPRSGDLSVYWYQQSLDQGLQFLIQYYNGEERAKGNILERFSAQQFPDLHSELNLSSLELGDSALYFCASSVETSGREEQYFGPGTRLTVT.